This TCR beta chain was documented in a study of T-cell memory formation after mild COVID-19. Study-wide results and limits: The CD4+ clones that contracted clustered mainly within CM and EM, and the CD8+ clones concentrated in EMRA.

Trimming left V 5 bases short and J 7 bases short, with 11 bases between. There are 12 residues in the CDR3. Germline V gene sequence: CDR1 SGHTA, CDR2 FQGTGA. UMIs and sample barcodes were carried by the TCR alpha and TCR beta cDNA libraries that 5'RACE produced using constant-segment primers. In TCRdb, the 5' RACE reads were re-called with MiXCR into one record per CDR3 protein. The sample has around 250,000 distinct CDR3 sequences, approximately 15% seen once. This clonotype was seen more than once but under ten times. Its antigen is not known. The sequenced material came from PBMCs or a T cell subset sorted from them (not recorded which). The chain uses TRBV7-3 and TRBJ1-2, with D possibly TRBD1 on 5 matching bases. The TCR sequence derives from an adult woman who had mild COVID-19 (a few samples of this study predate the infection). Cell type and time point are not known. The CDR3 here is CASSLDRGGYTF. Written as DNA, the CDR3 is TGTGCCAGCAGCCTCGACAGAGGTGGCTACACCTTC.